This T cell receptor beta chain was found in a study of blood T cells in healthy people across ages. Germline V gene lookup returns CDR1 SQVTM and CDR2 ANQGSEA. The CDR3 sequence is 15 residues long. Unmatched junction bases numbered 10, after V lost 3 bases and J lost 4 bases. PCR was performed a second time for 7 to 11 cycles using a sample-barcoded 5' primer and a J-beta primer mix. CDR3-containing paired-end reads numbered at least 3 million in each sample. TCRdb reprocessed the 5' RACE reads via MiXCR and lists one record per CDR3 protein. The table lists approximately 810,000 distinct CDR3 sequences, more than 25% of them singletons. Every participating donor contributed roughly 10 milliliters of peripheral blood through a draw. Study-level results: While age rose, TCR beta diversity per million T cells dropped in a roughly linear way. Comparison with aged donors showed that long-lived donors had more naive CD4+ cells and higher diversity.

This clonotype was seen just once. Its target is not known. Input material: blood. This clonotype originated in a woman of 80 years or more in good health. This rearrangement joins TRBV29-1 to TRBJ1-2, with 8 nucleotides matching TRBD1. Here the CDR3 DNA reads TGCAGCGTTGATAGGGTCCAGGGGGCTAGCTATGGCTACACCTTC. It is translated as CSVDRVQGASYGYTF.